The 15 T cell receptor beta chains below come from one sample, sequenced in a study of vaccination and CD4 T cells after COVID-19. Treatment noted: roughly nine-day PBMC culture with coronavirus spike peptide pools or control peptides (ViraFEST assay). CD4+ T lymphocytes from the unexposed donor were collected before the COVID-19 pandemic (2011-2018). With the Oncomine TCR Beta short-read assay, DNA from cultured CD4+ T cells was sequenced. TCRdb re-derived calls from the PCR reads in MiXCR, one entry per CDR3 protein. The sample records around 8,000 distinct CDR3 sequences, around 40% being singletons. Antigens for these TCRs are unknown. The sample was CD4+ T cells from blood, cultured in vitro. The receptor set was obtained from a human donor in good health.

In its sample, this clonotype was seen a few times. The rearrangement uses TRBV19 and TRBJ1-2; D is unresolved. With 4 bases removed from V and 4 bases from J, the gap between germline ends came to 13 bases. In germline, CDR1 is LNHDA, CDR2 SQIVND (reference sequence). This CDR3 contains 14 residues. CDR3 coding DNA: TGTGCCAGTAGTAAAGCAAGCCCCGGCTATGGCTACACCTTC. It is translated as CASSKASPGYGYTF.

The J gene is TRBJ1-5, the V gene TRBV19; maybe TRBD1 (5 bases). In germline, CDR1 is LNHDA, CDR2 SQIVND (reference sequence). V lost 7 bases, J lost 0 bases, and 13 bases lay in between. The CDR3 sequence is 15 residues long. CDR3 amino acids: CASKRGRASNQPQHF. The DNA of the CDR3 is TGTGCCAGTAAGAGGGGCAGGGCTAGCAATCAGCCCCAGCATTTT.

In the case of this clonotype: One end of the junction varies from germline; a read error may be responsible. This sequence joins TRBV7-9 and TRBJ1-4; D may be TRBD1 (5 bases). The CDR3 sequence is 10 residues long. The germline V gene has CDR1 SEHNR and CDR2 FQNEAQ (reference sequence). The CDR3 spells CASGGERLFF. The CDR3 region has the DNA TGTGCCAGCGGGGGGGAAAGACTGTTTTTT.

As DNA, the CDR3 is TGTGCCAGCAGCAAATCCGGGGGGAACACTGAAGCTTTCTTT. Protein product: CASSKSGGNTEAFF. V and J are TRBV6-1 and TRBJ1-1; the D gene is possibly TRBD1 (5 bases). Germline lookup yields CDR1 MNHNS and CDR2 SASEGT. This CDR3 comprises 14 residues. V was cut by 6 bases and J by 1 base, with 12 bases left in between.

The rearrangement links TRBV6-1 to TRBJ2-3; 14 bases align to TRBD2. The germline CDR1 and CDR2 sequences are MNHNS and SASEGT. The CDR3 is made up of 17 amino acids. J was trimmed by 2 bases and V by 5 bases; bases with no gene match: 6. CDR3 coding DNA: TGTGCCAGCAGTCCTGGGACTAGCGGGGGATTCACAGATACGCAGTATTTT. As protein: CASSPGTSGGFTDTQYF.

V and J are TRBV11-1 and TRBJ2-5, with 7 positions matching TRBD1. The J segment lost 1 base and the V segment lost 5 bases, leaving 4 bases of the junction unmatched. CDR1 and CDR2 (germline): SGHAT, FQDESV (reference sequence). The CDR3 runs 14 residues. CDR3 in amino acids: CASSPGQSQETQYF. Written as DNA, the CDR3 is TGTGCCAGCAGCCCGGGACAGTCCCAAGAGACCCAGTACTTC.

This clonotype was seen a handful of times. The rearrangement joins TRBV25-1 to TRBJ1-5, with TRBD1 matching over 9 bases. This CDR3 has 15 amino acids. Germline V CDR1 and CDR2: MGHDK, SYGVNS. The J segment lost 6 bases and the V segment lost 6 bases, leaving 9 bases of the junction unmatched. For the CDR3, the DNA is TGTGCCAGCAGCCCGACGGGACAGGGTCTTCAGCCCCAGCATTTT. Protein product: CASSPTGQGLQPQHF.

The rearrangement uses TRBV7-2 and TRBJ2-3; 7 bases agree with TRBD2. This CDR3 comprises 13 residues. V was pared by 5 bases and J by 9 bases, with 8 bases of the junction left unmatched. Germline V lookup: CDR1 SGHTA, CDR2 FQGNSA. The CDR3 coding sequence is TGTGCCAGCAGCCCAGTCCGGGGGGTCACGCAGTATTTT. Translation gives CASSPVRGVTQYF.

This clonotype was counted only a few times. The genes are TRBV6-1 and TRBJ1-2, with D hard to call. Trimming removed 1 base from V and 4 bases from J, with 10 bases in between. The CDR3 consists of 14 residues. CDR1 and CDR2 (germline): MNHNS, SASEGT. The chain's CDR3 is CASSEVDGTYGYTF. DNA of the CDR3: TGTGCCAGCAGTGAAGTAGACGGAACCTATGGCTACACCTTC.

This clonotype was observed a few times. The chain employs TRBV20-1 and TRBJ1-2, with D hard to call. V shed 3 bases and J shed 2 bases, with 10 bases lying between them. The CDR3 contains 13 residues. CDR1 is DFQATT, CDR2 SNEGSKA, per germline (reference sequence). CDR3 in amino acids: CSASGQPNYGYTF. The CDR3 region has the DNA TGCAGTGCTAGCGGGCAACCCAACTATGGCTACACCTTC.

This clonotype is a singleton in its sample. This chain uses TRBV5-1 with TRBJ1-1; D gene unclear. Trimming left V 0 bases short and J 1 base short, with 10 bases between. The CDR3 is 15 amino acids. Germline CDR1 and CDR2: SGHRS and YFSETQ. The CDR3 sequence: CASSLVGQANTEAFF. The CDR3 region has the DNA TGCGCCAGCAGCTTGGTCGGGCAGGCGAACACTGAAGCTTTCTTT.

The chain carries TRBV12-3 or TRBV12-4 and TRBJ1-1; no firm D call. This CDR3 contains 17 residues. V dropped 0 bases and J dropped 7 bases, with 21 bases sitting between them. The CDR3 nucleotides read TGTGCCAGCAGTTTAGCGCGGGCAGCCACCGAACGGGGTGAAGCTTTCTTT. Its protein product is CASSLARAATERGEAFF.

The chain links TRBV9 to TRBJ2-5; 9 bases align to TRBD1. The CDR3 loop spans 14 amino acids. Germline CDR1 SGDLS, CDR2 YYNGEE. The V gene end was trimmed by 3 bases and the J gene end by 5 bases; junction bases not matched to a gene: 5. In nucleotides, the CDR3 is TGTGCCAGCAGCGCAGACAGGGGGTGGGAGACCCAGTACTTC. Protein sequence: CASSADRGWETQYF.

The rearrangement joins TRBV6-1 to TRBJ2-3, with 7 bases that match TRBD1. This CDR3 contains 15 residues. CDR1 is MNHNS, CDR2 SASEGT, per germline. The J segment lost 2 bases and the V segment lost 8 bases, leaving 10 bases of the junction unmatched. As DNA, the CDR3 is TGTGCCAGCTCTACCGGACAGGCTATCACAGATACGCAGTATTTT. It specifies CASSTGQAITDTQYF.

The sample holds a few counts of this clonotype. The chain uses TRBV2 and TRBJ1-2; D unclear. CDR1 is SNHLY, CDR2 FYNNEI, per germline. The CDR3 covers 13 residues. V lost 2 bases and J 2 bases, leaving 6 bases between the germline ends. CDR3 protein: CASSETGNYGYTF. The CDR3 DNA sequence: TGTGCCAGCAGTGAAACCGGAAACTATGGCTACACCTTC.